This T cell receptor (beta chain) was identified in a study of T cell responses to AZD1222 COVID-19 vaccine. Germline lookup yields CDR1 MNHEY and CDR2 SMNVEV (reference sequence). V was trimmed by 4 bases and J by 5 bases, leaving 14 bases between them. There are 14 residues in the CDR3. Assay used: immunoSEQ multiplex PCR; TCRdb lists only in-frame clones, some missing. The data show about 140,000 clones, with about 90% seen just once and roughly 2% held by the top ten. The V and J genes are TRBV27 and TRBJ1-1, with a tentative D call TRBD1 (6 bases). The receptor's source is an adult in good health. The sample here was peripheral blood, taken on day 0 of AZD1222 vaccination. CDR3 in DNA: TGTGCCAGCAGTTATAGACGGAGGGGGACTGAAGCTTTCTTT. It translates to CASSYRRRGTEAFF.